The 10 T cell receptor beta chains below all came from one sample that was sequenced in a study of T cell responses to AZD1222 COVID-19 vaccine. TCRdb keeps only in-frame clones here, not all; method: immunoSEQ multiplex PCR. The sample lists some 280,000 clones, about 94% occurring once. Sequenced here: peripheral blood, sampled 28 days after the second AZD1222 dose. All receptors derive from an adult who received the AZD1222 COVID-19 vaccine.

This chain connects TRBV2 to TRBJ2-3, with 9 bases aligning to TRBD2. The length of the CDR3 is 15 residues. Trimming removed 5 bases from V and 2 bases from J; junction bases left unmatched: 5. The germline V gene encodes CDR1 SNHLY and CDR2 FYNNEI. This CDR3 is CASSNPSGNTDTQYF. The CDR3 DNA reads TGTGCCAGCAGTAACCCTAGCGGGAACACAGATACGCAGTATTTT.

This rearrangement joins TRBV6-5 to TRBJ2-1; D unclear. Germline V lookup: CDR1 MNHEY, CDR2 SVGAGI. The CDR3 covers 15 residues. Trimming removed 6 bases from V and 0 bases from J, with 12 bases in between. CDR3 bases: TGTGCCAGCAGCGTGAACCTGGCCTCCTACAATGAGCAGTTCTTC. Protein product: CASSVNLASYNEQFF.

J is TRBJ2-4 and V is TRBV6-5; 9 nucleotides line up with TRBD1. CDR3 size: 13 residues. Germline V gene sequence: CDR1 MNHEY, CDR2 SVGAGI. The trim removed 6 bases at V and 7 bases at J, leaving 4 bases unmatched. The CDR3 reads CASRGTGSNIQYF. The CDR3 bases are TGTGCCAGCAGAGGGACAGGGAGTAACATTCAGTACTTC.

The chain couples TRBV3-1 (or the pseudogene TRBV3-2) to TRBJ1-3; D unclear. The CDR3 extends over 13 amino acids. Germline V lookup: CDR1 LGHDT, CDR2 YNNKEL (reference sequence). V lost 4 bases, J lost 4 bases, and 8 bases lay in between. CDR3 bases: TGTGCCAGCAGCCCGGACGCAGGAAACACCATATATTTT. Amino acid sequence: CASSPDAGNTIYF.

This clone has a single count. This rearrangement joins TRBV6-5 to TRBJ1-1, with 7 bases lining up with TRBD1. The germline CDR1 and CDR2 sequences are MNHEY and SVGAGI. V was clipped by 4 bases and J by 1 base; unmatched bases: 0. The CDR3 extends over 13 amino acids. The CDR3 DNA sequence: TGTGCCAGCAGTTGGACAGGGAACACTGAAGCTTTCTTT. Its translation is CASSWTGNTEAFF.

The rearrangement links TRBV10-3 to TRBJ1-2, with D possibly matching TRBD1 (6 bases). Germline assignment: CDR1 ENHRY and CDR2 SYGVKD. This CDR3 is built from 13 residues. V dropped 5 bases and J dropped 8 bases, with 15 bases sitting between them. This CDR3 reads CAISSQGPLGYTF. CDR3 coding DNA: TGTGCCATCAGTTCGCAGGGGCCCTTGGGCTACACCTTC.

This clone was recorded once. The chain joins TRBV28 to TRBJ1-2; D is unclear. Per germline, CDR1 MDHEN and CDR2 SYDVKM. Trimming pared 2 bases from V and 1 base from J, leaving 5 bases between. The CDR3 runs 13 residues. The CDR3 region is CASSLTINYGYTF. The CDR3 DNA reads as TGTGCCAGCAGTTTAACAATTAACTATGGCTACACCTTC.

The V call is TRBV18, the J call TRBJ1-5, with D tentatively TRBD1 (5 bases). This CDR3 has 13 amino acids. Trimming took off 2 bases at V and 5 bases at J, with 7 bases between the two ends. Germline V lookup: CDR1 KGHSH, CDR2 LQKENI. CDR3 nucleotide sequence: TGTGCCAGCTCACCAGGGGCCGATCAGCCCCAGCATTTT. Translating it yields CASSPGADQPQHF. The variable domain in full, with the rest retrieved from reference TRBV18 and TRBJ1-5, is NAGVMQNPRHLVRRRGQEARLRCSPMKGHSHVYWYRQLPEEGLKFMVYLQKENIIDESGMPKERFSAEFPKEGPSILRIQQVVRGDSAAYFCASSPGADQPQHFGDGTRLSIL.

The chain has TRBV6-1 and TRBJ1-3; D is possibly TRBD1 (6 bases). Trimming pared 3 bases from V and 3 bases from J, leaving 12 bases between. Germline V gene data show CDR1 as MNHNS and CDR2 as SASEGT. CDR3 length equals 15 residues. In DNA, the CDR3 is TGTGCCAGCAGTGATCCACAGGGAGGTGGAAACACCATATATTTT. It translates to CASSDPQGGGNTIYF.

This chain uses TRBV5-1 with TRBJ2-1; D is perhaps TRBD2 (5 bases). This CDR3 comprises 17 residues. The V gene lost 0 bases and the J gene lost 0 bases, with 13 bases spanning the gap. Germline V gene lookup returns CDR1 SGHRS and CDR2 YFSETQ. The CDR3 loop is CASSLAHGKFSYNEQFF. CDR3 nucleotides: TGCGCCAGCAGCTTGGCCCACGGGAAATTCTCCTACAATGAGCAGTTCTTC.